A single sample gave rise to the 19 T cell receptor beta chains below, sequenced in a study of T cell responses to AZD1222 COVID-19 vaccine. Clones were sequenced by immunoSEQ multiplex PCR, and TCRdb holds only the in-frame ones, with some missing. Of 33,000 or so clones listed, around nine tenths are singletons. The sequencing used peripheral blood, collected 28 days after the second AZD1222 dose. The receptor set was obtained from an adult who received the AZD1222 COVID-19 vaccine.

The DNA for the CDR3 is TGTGCCAGCAGCTTGGACGGAAAGAACACCGGGGAGCTGTTTTTT. Residues: CASSLDGKNTGELFF. The rearrangement links TRBV5-4 to TRBJ2-2; no clear D gene. This CDR3 has 15 amino acids. V was shortened by 0 bases and J by 1 base, with 7 bases between the two germline ends. Germline V gives CDR1 SGHNT, CDR2 YYREEE (reference sequence).

The genes are TRBV5-6 and TRBJ1-1, with TRBD1 as a possible D gene (6 bases). CDR3 size: 12 residues. V lost 4 bases and J 8 bases, leaving 12 bases between the germline ends. Germline CDR1 and CDR2: SGHDT and YYEEEE. The CDR3 is CASSADSLEAFF. The CDR3 region has the DNA TGTGCCAGCAGCGCGGACAGTCTCGAAGCTTTCTTT. The full variable domain, rest sourced from reference TRBV5-6 and TRBJ1-1, is DAGVTQSPTHLIKTRGQQVTLRCSPKSGHDTVSWYQQALGQGPQFIFQYYEEEERQRGNFPDRFSGHQFPNYSSELNVNALLLGDSALYLCASSADSLEAFFGQGTRLTVV.

The rearrangement links TRBV3-1 (or the pseudogene TRBV3-2) to TRBJ1-2; D unresolved. The CDR3 runs 13 residues. Trimming left V 0 bases short and J 4 bases short, with 6 bases between. Germline loops: CDR1 LGHDT, CDR2 YNNKEL (reference sequence). The CDR3, as DNA: TGTGCCAGCAGCCAAGATCAAAGCTATGGCTACACCTTC. Translating it yields CASSQDQSYGYTF.

The genes are TRBV7-2 and TRBJ2-7; D may be TRBD2 (6 bases). CDR1 and CDR2 (germline): SGHTA, FQGNSA. V lost 2 bases and J lost 7, with 18 bases in between. The CDR3 is 15 amino acids. In DNA form, the CDR3 reads TGTGCCAGCAGCTTATCCGGGCCTCGGGGGAGGGAGCAGTACTTC. It codes for CASSLSGPRGREQYF.

This clone was seen only a few times. The chain has TRBV4-1 and TRBJ2-7; D gene uncertain. V lost 8 bases and J lost 3, with 14 bases in between. The length of the CDR3 is 13 residues. Germline V gene lookup returns CDR1 MGHRA and CDR2 YSYEKL. The CDR3 DNA is TGCGCCAGCGCCCAAGATAGAGACTACGAGCAGTACTTC. Residues: CASAQDRDYEQYF.

This clone was counted between two and nine times. The rearrangement links TRBV7-2 to TRBJ1-1; D remains unclear. CDR1 and CDR2 (germline): SGHTA, FQGNSA. V lost 2 bases and J 1 base, leaving 5 bases between the germline ends. The CDR3 has 13 residues. The CDR3 DNA sequence: TGTGCCAGCAGCTTATATGAGAACACTGAAGCTTTCTTT. Its protein product is CASSLYENTEAFF.

V gene TRBV5-1 combines with J gene TRBJ2-1; D may correspond to TRBD1 or TRBD2 (5 bases each). V was cut by 3 bases and J by 8 bases, with 18 bases left in between. This CDR3 region has 15 residues. Germline V gene data show CDR1 as SGHRS and CDR2 as YFSETQ. In DNA form, the CDR3 reads TGCGCCAGCAGCTCTGGGGGACCGCGTTCGGATGAGCAGTTCTTC. It yields the protein CASSSGGPRSDEQFF.

This clone was picked up a small number of times. The genes are TRBV6-5 and TRBJ2-7; 7 nucleotides match TRBD1. Germline V gene data show CDR1 as MNHEY and CDR2 as SVGAGI. The CDR3 sequence is 14 residues long. The trim removed 6 bases at V and 0 bases at J, leaving 5 bases unmatched. The CDR3 loop reads CASRRTGDSYEQYF. Written as DNA, the CDR3 is TGTGCCAGCAGGCGGACAGGAGACTCCTACGAGCAGTACTTC.

The chain uses TRBV7-9 and TRBJ1-2, with 8 nucleotides matching TRBD1. The length of the CDR3 is 14 residues. CDR1 is SEHNR, CDR2 FQNEAQ, per germline (reference sequence). V dropped 5 bases and J dropped 4; count of bases not matched to a gene: 6. CDR3 protein: CASSAGGHGYGYTF. The CDR3 DNA follows: TGTGCCAGCAGCGCAGGGGGCCATGGCTATGGCTACACCTTC.

Concerning this clone: The junction does not match germline at one end; this may be a read error. The rearrangement joins TRBV3-1 (or the pseudogene TRBV3-2) to TRBJ2-3; TRBD2 aligns across 10 bases. Germline CDR1 is LGHDT and CDR2 is YNNKEL (reference sequence). The CDR3 contains 14 residues. CDR3 coding DNA: TGTGCCAGCAGGCAAGCGGGGGGGCAATATACGCAGTATTTT. Translating gives CASRQAGGQYTQYF.

The CDR3 DNA is TGTGCCAGCAGCCATTCAGGGTTGACGAATCAGCCCCAGCATTTT. Translation: CASSHSGLTNQPQHF. The V call is TRBV3-1 (or the pseudogene TRBV3-2), the J call TRBJ1-5, with D possibly matching TRBD1 (5 bases). This CDR3 region has 15 residues. V was trimmed by 3 bases and J by 4 bases, leaving 13 bases between them. Germline V gene data show CDR1 as LGHDT and CDR2 as YNNKEL (reference sequence).

Written as DNA, the CDR3 is TGTGCCAGCAGTGAAGCACGGCAGTTAGGGGAGCAGTACTTC. Protein: CASSEARQLGEQYF. This chain joins TRBV6-1 and TRBJ2-7; D unclear. The CDR3 is 14 residues long. Trimming left V 0 bases short and J 7 bases short, with 13 bases between. CDR1 is MNHNS, CDR2 SASEGT, per germline.

This clone was counted only a few times. J is TRBJ2-7 and V is TRBV5-6; D uncertain. Per the germline V gene, CDR1 is SGHDT and CDR2 is YYEEEE. The CDR3 has 13 amino acids. V was pared by 0 bases and J by 3 bases, with 7 bases between. The CDR3 DNA reads TGTGCCAGCAGCTTGGTCACAAACTACGAGCAGTACTTC. Protein: CASSLVTNYEQYF.

The count of this clone is one. V gene TRBV12-3 or TRBV12-4 combines with J gene TRBJ2-7; TRBD2 matches at 7 bases. The CDR3 totals 13 residues. V trimming: 5 bases; J trimming: 2 bases; junction bases outside the gene matches: 3. CDR3 DNA: TGTGCCAGCAGTGGCCTAGCGGCCTACGAGCAGTACTTC. Translating it yields CASSGLAAYEQYF.

This clone occurred once. This rearrangement joins TRBV5-1 to TRBJ2-7; 8 nucleotides match TRBD2. CDR1 is SGHRS, CDR2 YFSETQ, per germline. Trimming cost V 3 bases and J 3 bases; bases outside gene matches: 5. This CDR3 has 14 amino acids. The CDR3 bases are TGCGCCAGCAGCTCGCGGGGGGTCGGCTACGAGCAGTACTTC. It codes for CASSSRGVGYEQYF.

The J gene is TRBJ2-2, the V gene TRBV18; 7 bases match TRBD2. The trim removed 3 bases at V and 2 bases at J, leaving 6 bases unmatched. This CDR3 contains 16 residues. Germline lookup yields CDR1 KGHSH and CDR2 LQKENI. CDR3 DNA: TGTGCCAGCTCACCCATAGCGGGCGACAACACCGGGGAGCTGTTTTTT. Translated, it gives CASSPIAGDNTGELFF.

This clone turned up a few times. The gene calls are TRBV28 and TRBJ1-3; TRBD1 might be the D (6 bases). Trimming removed 7 bases at V and 7 bases at J, with 14 bases between. Germline CDR1 reads MDHEN; CDR2 reads SYDVKM. The CDR3 length is 13 residues. The CDR3 sequence: CASMTGAPNTIYF. CDR3 bases: TGTGCCAGCATGACGGGGGCCCCCAACACCATATATTTT.

CDR3 sequence: CASSSHPRAYEQYF. CDR3 coding DNA: TGTGCCAGCAGTTCCCACCCGCGGGCTTACGAGCAGTACTTC. The chain joins TRBV6-5 to TRBJ2-7, with TRBD2 as a possible D gene (5 bases). CDR1 is MNHEY, CDR2 SVGAGI, per germline. V was shortened by 4 bases and J by 4 bases, with 14 bases between the two germline ends. The CDR3 is 14 residues long.

CDR3 in amino acids: CASRAGPRNGAQHF. The CDR3 DNA is TGTGCCAGCAGGGCCGGGCCTCGAAACGGAGCCCAGCATTTT. The genes are TRBV2 and TRBJ1-5, with D hard to call. The CDR3 sequence is 14 residues long. Trimming took off 6 bases at V and 11 bases at J, with 20 bases between the two ends. Germline V gives CDR1 SNHLY, CDR2 FYNNEI.